The 26 T cell receptor beta chains below were found in one sample sequenced in a study of PD-L1 blockade in urothelial cancer. The repertoire was sequenced with immunoSEQ multiplex PCR; TCRdb's copy has only in-frame clones and lacks some. The data hold 44,000 or so clones, with almost 85% observed a single time. Sequenced here: PBMCs, sampled around atezolizumab (anti-PD-L1) treatment. These receptors were taken from a man between 65 and 85 years old with urothelial cancer.

The V and J genes are TRBV2 and TRBJ1-2; D might be TRBD1 (6 bases). Germline CDR1 and CDR2: SNHLY and FYNNEI. V gave up 8 bases and J gave up 4 bases, with 17 bases separating them. This CDR3 has 14 residues. The CDR3: CASFRGGKSYGYTF. CDR3 coding DNA: TGTGCCAGCTTTCGGGGGGGCAAGAGCTATGGCTACACCTTC.

The chain joins TRBV28 to TRBJ1-2; a possible D gene is TRBD1 (5 bases). The germline V and J ends were trimmed by 6 bases and 8 bases, with 10 bases remaining between them. CDR1 and CDR2 from the germline V gene are MDHEN and SYDVKM. This CDR3 is 11 amino acids long. This CDR3 is CASRGEGGYTF. The CDR3 bases are TGTGCCAGCAGGGGGGAGGGCGGCTACACCTTC.

This clone was seen a handful of times. The rearrangement joins TRBV9 to TRBJ2-5; a weak D match, TRBD1 (6 bases). CDR1 is SGDLS and CDR2 is YYNGEE in the germline V gene. The V gene lost 2 bases and the J gene lost 7 bases, with 15 bases spanning the gap. This CDR3 contains 14 residues. CDR3 sequence: CASSVGAGLGTQYF. The CDR3 DNA is TGTGCCAGCAGCGTGGGGGCGGGCCTTGGGACCCAGTACTTC.

This chain connects TRBV6-5 to TRBJ1-4, with 9 positions matching TRBD1. V trimming: 8 bases; J trimming: 3 bases; junction bases outside the gene matches: 7. The CDR3 extends over 15 amino acids. In germline, CDR1 is MNHEY, CDR2 SVGAGI. CDR3 in amino acids: CASGPGTGPNEKLFF. CDR3 nucleotide sequence: TGTGCCAGCGGCCCCGGGACAGGGCCTAATGAAAAACTGTTTTTT.

The V call is TRBV6-6, the J call TRBJ1-5; D is uncertain. Germline V gene data show CDR1 as MNHNY and CDR2 as SVGAGI (reference sequence). The CDR3 is 14 residues long. V was shortened by 4 bases and J by 0 bases, with 7 bases between the two germline ends. In DNA form, the CDR3 reads TGTGCCAGCAGTTCCCTTTATAGCAATCAGCCCCAGCATTTT. This encodes CASSSLYSNQPQHF.

This clone showed up just a few times. The chain recombines TRBV19 with TRBJ1-1, with a possible D match to TRBD1 (5 bases). CDR1 and CDR2 (germline): LNHDA, SQIVND (reference sequence). The CDR3 is 12 amino acids. V was clipped by 6 bases and J by 7 bases, with 12 bases between them. DNA for the CDR3: TGTGCCAGTAGCCTTCTGGGGCTTGAAGCTTTCTTT. Its translation is CASSLLGLEAFF.

This chain uses TRBV6-4 with TRBJ1-1, with D possibly TRBD1 on 5 matching bases. Between the trimmed V and J ends, which lost 6 bases and 5 bases, there was a span of 13 bases. CDR3 length: 13 residues. Per the germline V gene, CDR1 is MRHNA and CDR2 is SNTAGT. The CDR3 DNA sequence: TGTGCCAGCAGCGATAGGCGGGGGACTGAAGCTTTCTTT. Protein product: CASSDRRGTEAFF.

CDR3 residues: CAGGPWGQETQYF. CDR3 nucleotides: TGTGCCGGGGGCCCTTGGGGCCAAGAGACCCAGTACTTC. The chain combines TRBV28 with TRBJ2-5; possible D gene TRBD1, 6 bases. Deletions cut 11 bases from V and 1 base from J, with 14 bases between. The germline gives CDR1 MDHEN, CDR2 SYDVKM. The CDR3 is 13 amino acids. The entire variable domain, with the rest obtained from reference TRBV28 and TRBJ2-5, is as follows: DVKVTQSSRYLVKRTGEKVFLECVQDMDHENMFWYRQDPGLGLRLIYFSYDVKMKEKGDIPEGYSVSREKKERFSLILESASTNQTSMYLCAGGPWGQETQYFGPGTRLLVL.

The chain couples TRBV11-2 to TRBJ2-3; tentatively, D is TRBD2 (6 bases). The ends were cut back, 4 bases at V and 4 bases at J, with 12 bases in the middle. The CDR3 runs 14 residues. The V gene's germline CDR1 is SGHAT and CDR2 FQNNGV. CDR3 bases: TGTGCCAGCAGCTCCGGGAGCGCGCCAGATACGCAGTATTTT. As protein: CASSSGSAPDTQYF.

This clone appeared once. The rearrangement uses TRBV25-1 and TRBJ1-1; 10 positions match TRBD1. Germline loops: CDR1 MGHDK, CDR2 SYGVNS. V lost 5 bases, J lost 5 bases, and 8 bases stayed unmatched. The CDR3 extends over 15 amino acids. The CDR3 nucleotides read TGTGCCAGCAGTAAAAACTCGGGACAGGGGACTGAAGCTTTCTTT. As protein: CASSKNSGQGTEAFF.

This clone is labeled as large (0.1 to 1%). The V call is TRBV27, the J call TRBJ2-1; 8 bases are shared with TRBD2. The J segment lost 8 bases and the V segment lost 6 bases, leaving 15 bases of the junction unmatched. This CDR3 has 16 amino acids. Per the germline V gene, CDR1 is MNHEY and CDR2 is SMNVEV (reference sequence). The CDR3, as DNA: TGTGCCAGCAGCCCAGGAGTCGGAGCGGGAGAAGATGAGCAGTTCTTC. It encodes CASSPGVGAGEDEQFF.

The V and J genes are TRBV2 and TRBJ2-7; 8 bases match TRBD2. V shed 3 bases, J shed 2 bases, and the junction held 12 bases outside the gene matches. This CDR3 contains 17 residues. CDR1 is SNHLY and CDR2 is FYNNEI in the germline V gene. The CDR3 nucleotides are TGTGCCAGCAGTGACGCATCCTCGGGTAGCGGGGCCTACGAGCAGTACTTC. It specifies CASSDASSGSGAYEQYF. The variable domain in full, with the rest retrieved from reference TRBV2 and TRBJ2-7, is EPEVTQTPSHQVTQMGQEVILRCVPISNHLYFYWYRQILGQKVEFLVSFYNNEISEKSEIFDDQFSVERPDGSNFTLKIRSTKLEDSAMYFCASSDASSGSGAYEQYFGPGTRLTVT.

The chain uses TRBV4-3 and TRBJ2-1; 9 bases are a match to TRBD2. V dropped 0 bases and J dropped 2; count of bases not matched to a gene: 2. CDR1 and CDR2 (germline): LGHNA, YSLEER. The CDR3 contains 16 residues. DNA of the CDR3: TGCGCCAGCAGCCAAGACCCTAGCGGGGCCTACAATGAGCAGTTCTTC. Amino acids: CASSQDPSGAYNEQFF.

The chain uses TRBV7-2 and TRBJ2-2, with D perhaps TRBD1 (6 bases). The CDR3 sequence is 14 residues long. Trimming removed 2 bases at V and 6 bases at J, with 10 bases between. Germline V CDR1 and CDR2: SGHTA, FQGNSA. The CDR3 spells CASSLSQGSGELFF. The CDR3 DNA reads TGTGCCAGCAGCTTATCCCAGGGGTCCGGGGAGCTGTTTTTT.

This clone was recorded at least ten times. The genes are TRBV6-5 and TRBJ1-1; D is perhaps TRBD1 (5 bases). The V gene lost 7 bases and the J gene lost 5 bases, with 14 bases spanning the gap. CDR1 and CDR2 from the germline V gene are MNHEY and SVGAGI. The CDR3 has 13 amino acids. CDR3 protein: CASTYGGGTEAFF. CDR3 nucleotide sequence: TGTGCCAGCACCTACGGGGGGGGTACTGAAGCTTTCTTT.

V and J are TRBV5-8 and TRBJ2-5; tentatively, D is TRBD2 (6 bases). CDR1 is SGHTS and CDR2 is YDEGEE in the germline V gene. This CDR3 spans 15 amino acids. Trimming took 5 bases from V and 4 from J, leaving 18 bases between them. The CDR3: CASRTWGELGETQYF. For the CDR3, the DNA is TGTGCCAGCAGGACCTGGGGGGAATTAGGAGAGACCCAGTACTTC. The full variable domain, its missing parts supplied by reference TRBV5-8 and TRBJ2-5, is EAGVTQSPTHLIKTRGQQATLRCSPISGHTSVYWYQQALGLGLQFLLWYDEGEERNRGNFPPRFSGRQFPNYSSELNVNALELEDSALYLCASRTWGELGETQYFGPGTRLLVL.

This chain connects TRBV6-1 to TRBJ1-4, with TRBD1 matching over 7 bases. This CDR3 is built from 16 residues. The junction had 12 bases not matched to a gene; V was cut back by 6 bases and J by 5 bases. The V gene's germline CDR1 is MNHNS and CDR2 SASEGT. DNA for the CDR3: TGTGCCAGCAGGGAAAGCGCCGGGACAGCAAATGAAAAACTGTTTTTT. This encodes CASRESAGTANEKLFF.

V and J are TRBV6-6 and TRBJ2-7; tentatively, D is TRBD2 (5 bases). Trimming pared 6 bases from V and 3 bases from J, leaving 9 bases between. The germline gives CDR1 MNHNY, CDR2 SVGAGI (reference sequence). The length of the CDR3 is 12 residues. The CDR3 sequence is CASSGTSYEQYF. The DNA for the CDR3 is TGTGCCAGCAGCGGAACTAGCTACGAGCAGTACTTC.

The chain has TRBV21-1 and TRBJ1-1; the DNA was not used to check the table's D call, TRBD1. TRBV21-1 is a pseudogene segment. This CDR3 is 13 amino acids long. The CDR3 here is CASSEGGVGEAFF. CDR3 bases: TGTGCCAGCAGCGAAGGGGGCGTGGGTGAAGCTTTCTTT.

The rearrangement joins TRBV5-4 to TRBJ1-1; D is unresolved. Germline V gene lookup returns CDR1 SGHNT and CDR2 YYREEE (reference sequence). V was trimmed by 0 bases and J by 0 bases, leaving 9 bases between them. The CDR3 extends over 15 amino acids. CDR3 in amino acids: CASSLGRLLNTEAFF. The CDR3, as DNA: TGTGCCAGCAGCTTGGGCAGGTTACTGAACACTGAAGCTTTCTTT.

This clone has just a few counts. The CDR3 DNA sequence: TGTGCCAGCCAACTGAACACCGGGGAGCTGTTTTTT. It codes for CASQLNTGELFF. This rearrangement joins TRBV7-2 to TRBJ2-2; D is uncertain. The V and J ends lost 8 bases and 1 base respectively, with 5 bases between them. The CDR3 runs to 12 residues. Germline assignment: CDR1 SGHTA and CDR2 FQGNSA.

The chain employs TRBV9 and TRBJ2-3; D perhaps matches TRBD1 (6 bases). This CDR3 is built from 15 residues. Germline-derived CDR1 and CDR2 are SGDLS and YYNGEE. V gave up 2 bases and J gave up 2 bases, with 12 bases separating them. In DNA, the CDR3 is TGTGCCAGCAGCGTCACTACAGGGTTCACAGATACGCAGTATTTT. Its protein product is CASSVTTGFTDTQYF.

The rearrangement uses TRBV4-2 and TRBJ2-5; 7 bases align to TRBD1. The CDR3 loop spans 21 amino acids. With V trimmed by 4 bases and J by 4 bases, 27 bases remained unmatched. CDR1 and CDR2 (germline): LGHNA, YNFKEQ. For the CDR3, the DNA is TGTGCCAGCAGCCCAGGACCTTTAGGGGGCAGGGGAATCCAAGGAGGAGAGACCCAGTACTTC. Protein: CASSPGPLGGRGIQGGETQYF.

The V call is TRBV5-4, the J call TRBJ2-2; 9 nucleotides match TRBD1. The CDR3 loop spans 15 amino acids. Germline-derived CDR1 and CDR2 are SGHNT and YYREEE (reference sequence). Trimming removed 4 bases from V and 6 bases from J; junction bases left unmatched: 7. The CDR3 DNA sequence: TGTGCCAGCAGCCTCTTACAGGGGGCACCCGGGGAGCTGTTTTTT. This translates into CASSLLQGAPGELFF. Complete variable domain (other parts from reference TRBV5-4 and TRBJ2-2): ETGVTQSPTHLIKTRGQQVTLRCSSQSGHNTVSWYQQALGQGPQFIFQYYREEENGRGNFPPRFSGLQFPNYSSELNVNALELDDSALYLCASSLLQGAPGELFFGEGSRLTVL.

In this sample, this clone turned up a few times. The CDR3 loop reads CASSERGGDNEQFF. CDR3 bases: TGTGCCAGCAGCGAGCGGGGGGGGGACAATGAGCAGTTCTTC. The chain has TRBV9 and TRBJ2-1; 10 nucleotides agree with TRBD2. V dropped 3 bases and J dropped 5; count of bases not matched to a gene: 2. The CDR3 spans 14 residues. Germline V gene sequence: CDR1 SGDLS, CDR2 YYNGEE.

The V gene is TRBV18, the J gene TRBJ2-5, with 10 bases fitting TRBD1. V lost 6 bases, J lost 5 bases, and 3 bases stayed unmatched. The CDR3 is 13 amino acids. Germline V gene sequence: CDR1 KGHSH, CDR2 LQKENI. CDR3 region: CASSSDRGETQYF. CDR3 bases: TGTGCCAGCTCTTCGGACAGGGGGGAGACCCAGTACTTC.